These T cell receptor beta chains were read from a single sample in a study of blood T cell repertoires in COVID-19. Produced via immunoSEQ multiplex PCR; TCRdb's table is partial and in-frame only. This table has about 140,000 clones, just under 80% appearing once. Material: peripheral blood. Source of these receptors: an older woman with acute or convalescent COVID-19. Both conserved end residues are part of each CDR3. The D gene is left open where the match is weak. Part of the rows lack a size; the others show once, few, many or a class for expanded clones.

. | TRBD2 | TRBJ2-2 | TRBV27 | 14 | CASRTSGSPGELFF | TGTGCCAGCAGGACTAGCGGGAGCCCCGGGGAGCTGTTTTTT
. | . | TRBJ1-4 | TRBV28 | 15 | CASSLGESTNEKLFF | TGTGCCAGCAGTTTAGGGGAGTCAACTAATGAAAAACTGTTTTTT
. | TRBD2 | TRBJ2-7 | TRBV11-2 | 14 | CASSPSGSGYEQYF | TGTGCCAGCAGCCCGAGCGGGAGTGGCTACGAGCAGTACTTC
. | . | TRBJ2-1 | TRBV10-2 | 17 | CASKGGLTVSSYNEQFF | TGCGCCAGCAAAGGGGGACTAACGGTGAGCTCCTACAATGAGCAGTTCTTC
. | . | TRBJ1-1 | TRBV5-4 | 13 | CASSLAGAGSAFF | TGTGCCAGCAGCTTGGCCGGGGCGGGGTCGGCTTTCTTT
. | . | TRBJ2-3 | TRBV11-2 | 14 | CASSSGTRTDTQYF | TGTGCCAGCAGCTCCGGGACTCGCACAGATACGCAGTATTTT
. | . | TRBJ1-5 | TRBV6-1 | 11 | CASSEGTLQHF | TGTGCCAGCAGTGAAGGGACACTGCAGCATTTT
. | . | TRBJ2-7 | TRBV28 | 16 | CASSIHRVGALHEQYF | TGTGCCAGCAGTATTCATCGGGTCGGAGCTTTACACGAGCAGTACTTC
. | TRBD2 | TRBJ2-2 | TRBV3-1/TRBV3-2 | 17 | CASSFSTSGQNTGELFF | TGTGCCAGCAGCTTCTCGACTAGCGGGCAGAACACCGGGGAGCTGTTTTTT
. | TRBD1 | TRBJ2-7 | TRBV7-9 | 15 | CASSSGTVNTYEQYF | TGTGCCAGCAGCTCGGGGACAGTTAACACCTACGAGCAGTACTTC
. | TRBD2 | TRBJ2-7 | TRBV4-1 | 17 | CASSQAEAGGRGYEQYF | TGCGCCAGCAGCCAAGCGGAGGCGGGAGGTAGAGGTTACGAGCAGTACTTC
. | TRBD1 | TRBJ1-5 | TRBV30 | 14 | CAWSRDSSNQPQHF | TGTGCCTGGAGCCGGGACAGTAGCAATCAGCCCCAGCATTTT
. | . | TRBJ1-5 | TRBV6-4 | 12 | CASSGRQRPRHF | TGTGCCAGCAGTGGCCGACAACGGCCCCGGCATTTT
. | TRBD1 | TRBJ1-2 | TRBV10-3 | 16 | CAIRGGDRRRTHGYTF | TGTGCCATCAGGGGAGGGGACAGGAGAAGGACGCATGGCTACACCTTC
. | . | TRBJ1-1 | TRBV2 | 12 | CASSDTGTEAFF | TGTGCCAGCAGTGATACAGGGACTGAAGCTTTCTTT
. | . | TRBJ2-7 | TRBV6-5 | 12 | CASSQIPPEQYF | TGTGCCAGCAGTCAGATACCCCCCGAGCAGTACTTC
once | . | TRBJ2-1 | TRBV6-1 | 13 | CASSESGVNEQFF | TGTGCCAGCAGTGAATCGGGGGTCAATGAGCAGTTCTTC
. | TRBD1 | TRBJ2-7 | TRBV30 | 14 | CAWSVDRALAEQYF | TGTGCCTGGAGTGTAGACAGGGCTTTAGCCGAGCAGTACTTC
. | . | TRBJ2-7 | TRBV30 | 12 | CAWSHSGGEQYF | TGTGCCTGGAGCCACTCAGGTGGCGAGCAGTACTTC
. | . | TRBJ2-3 | TRBV5-1 | 12 | CASSPFTDTQYF | TGCGCCAGCAGCCCGTTTACAGATACGCAGTATTTT
. | TRBD1 | TRBJ1-1 | TRBV28 | 15 | CASSWTGGKGTEAFF | TGTGCCAGCTCCTGGACAGGGGGAAAGGGCACTGAAGCTTTCTTT
. | . | TRBJ1-1 | TRBV7-9 | 16 | CASSPRNRSTNTEAFF | TGTGCCAGCAGCCCACGAAACAGGTCTACGAACACTGAAGCTTTCTTT
. | TRBD2 | TRBJ2-1 | TRBV4-1 | 15 | CASSQVRTSRDEQFF | TGCGCCAGCAGCCAAGTCAGGACTAGCAGGGATGAGCAGTTCTTC
. | TRBD2 | TRBJ2-1 | TRBV19 | 14 | CASGGLAVYNEQFF | TGTGCCAGTGGGGGACTAGCGGTTTACAATGAGCAGTTCTTC
. | . | TRBJ1-4 | TRBV6-6 | 14 | CASSYGGSREKLFF | TGTGCCAGCAGTTACGGGGGGTCACGGGAAAAACTGTTTTTT
. | TRBD1 | TRBJ1-2 | TRBV5-1 | 14 | CASSGTGGNYGYTF | TGCGCCAGCAGCGGGACAGGGGGGAACTATGGCTACACCTTC
. | TRBD2 | TRBJ2-1 | TRBV6-4 | 15 | CASSPGAAGANEQFF | TGTGCCAGCAGCCCGGGGGCAGCGGGAGCCAATGAGCAGTTCTTC
. | . | TRBJ1-6 | TRBV6-2/TRBV6-3 | 18 | CASSDLLRTGLDNSPLHF | TGTGCCAGCAGTGATCTATTACGAACAGGGTTGGATAATTCACCCCTCCACTTT